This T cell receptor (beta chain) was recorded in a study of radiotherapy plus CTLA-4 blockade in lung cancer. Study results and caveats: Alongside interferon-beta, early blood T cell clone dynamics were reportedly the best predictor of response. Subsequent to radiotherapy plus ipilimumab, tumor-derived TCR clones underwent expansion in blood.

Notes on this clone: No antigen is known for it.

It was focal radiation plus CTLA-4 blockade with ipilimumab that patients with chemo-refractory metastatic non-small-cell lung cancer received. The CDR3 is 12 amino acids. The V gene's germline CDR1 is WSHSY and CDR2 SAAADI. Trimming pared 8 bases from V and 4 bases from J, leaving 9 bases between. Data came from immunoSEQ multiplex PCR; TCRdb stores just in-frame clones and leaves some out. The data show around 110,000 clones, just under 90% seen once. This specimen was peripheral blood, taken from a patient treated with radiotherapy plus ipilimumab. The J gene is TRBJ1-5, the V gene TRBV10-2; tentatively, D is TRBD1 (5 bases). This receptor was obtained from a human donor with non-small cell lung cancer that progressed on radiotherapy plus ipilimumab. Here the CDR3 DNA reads TGCGCCAGCGGGGGGTTGAATCAGCCCCAGCATTTT. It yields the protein CASGGLNQPQHF.